This TCR beta chain comes out of a study of blood T cell repertoires in COVID-19. Residents of about two dozen US areas, aged about 18 to 89 years, made up the participants. Clinical histories supplied by participants themselves formed the basis of cohort assignment. The study counted Cohort 3 donors as recovered given two negative PCRs, clearance, or symptom resolution. This clone was seen once. Germline loops: CDR1 MNHEY, CDR2 SVGAGI. CDR3 size: 14 residues. V dropped 7 bases and J dropped 4; count of bases not matched to a gene: 8. Authors' methods: Researchers report that nucleated cell counts were estimated from reference gene primer amplification. This table comes from immunoSEQ multiplex PCR, and its TCRdb copy is limited to in-frame clones, with some not included. That table supplies the V and J calls and clone size; D and trimming were determined from the DNA. Here the sample spans some 260,000 clones, roughly 90% being singletons.

The sequencing sample was made of PBMCs or T cells enriched from blood (not recorded which). This TCR was recovered from a man aged 40-50 years who had recovered from COVID-19. The genes are TRBV6-5 and TRBJ1-1; 8 bases match TRBD1. The CDR3 is CASTDRGSRTEAFF. The CDR3 bases are TGTGCCAGCACCGACAGGGGTTCGCGCACTGAAGCTTTCTTT.